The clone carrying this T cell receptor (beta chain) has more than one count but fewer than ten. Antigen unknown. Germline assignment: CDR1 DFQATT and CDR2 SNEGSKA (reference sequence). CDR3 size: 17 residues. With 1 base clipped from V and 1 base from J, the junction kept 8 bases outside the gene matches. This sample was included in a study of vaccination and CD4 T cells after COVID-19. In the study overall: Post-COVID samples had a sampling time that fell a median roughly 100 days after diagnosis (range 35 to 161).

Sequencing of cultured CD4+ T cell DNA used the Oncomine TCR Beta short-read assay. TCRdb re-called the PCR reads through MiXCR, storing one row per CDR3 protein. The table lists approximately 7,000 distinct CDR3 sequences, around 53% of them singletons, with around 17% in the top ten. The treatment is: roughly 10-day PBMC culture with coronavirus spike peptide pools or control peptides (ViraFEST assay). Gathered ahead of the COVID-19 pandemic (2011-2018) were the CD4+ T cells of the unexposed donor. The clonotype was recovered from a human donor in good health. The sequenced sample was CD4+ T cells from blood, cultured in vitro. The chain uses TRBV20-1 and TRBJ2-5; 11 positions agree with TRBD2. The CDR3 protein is CSARGLAGGPIQETQYF. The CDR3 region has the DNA TGCAGTGCTAGAGGGCTAGCGGGGGGCCCCATCCAAGAGACCCAGTACTTC.